Following are 20 T cell receptor beta chains from one sample sequenced in a study of shared clonotypes between healthy human individuals (dated by TCRdb to between 2020 and 2021). Library generation was performed with the immunoSEQ multiplex PCR assay. TCRdb took over this immuneACCESS table, retaining in-frame rearrangements with V and J assigned. Such tables are incomplete; in checked studies, under half of the missing clones stem from an unresolved V gene, and the remainder is unexplained. Counted in this sample were some 2,000,000 clones; 95% of them appeared once. The ten biggest clones cover around 0.13% of the sample. Material: naive CD4+ T cells sorted from blood. Explained via the paper, the cell subset or site label denotes: CD45RA+ positively selected. Source of these receptors: a man aged 18 to 30 in good health.

The gene calls are TRBV15 and TRBJ1-5, with a weak D call TRBD1 (6 bases). Germline-derived CDR1 and CDR2 are LNHNV and YYDKDF (reference sequence). The V gene lost 0 bases and the J gene lost 6 bases, with 15 bases spanning the gap. This CDR3 region has 16 residues. The CDR3 sequence is CATSRDRGQGRQPQHF. The CDR3 coding sequence is TGTGCCACCAGCAGAGATCGCGGGCAGGGGCGTCAGCCCCAGCATTTT.

V gene TRBV30 combines with J gene TRBJ1-4, with D tentatively TRBD1 (5 bases). The CDR3 length is 15 residues. Deletions cut 0 bases from V and 14 bases from J, with 22 bases between. Germline V gene lookup returns CDR1 GTSNPN and CDR2 SVGIG (reference sequence). This chain's CDR3 is CAWSVIAGVPTPLFF. The CDR3, as DNA: TGTGCCTGGAGTGTAATTGCGGGGGTGCCAACCCCCCTGTTTTTT.

The V call is TRBV19, the J call TRBJ1-2; TRBD1 might be the D (5 bases). Germline V gives CDR1 LNHDA, CDR2 SQIVND (reference sequence). The CDR3 is 11 residues long. Trimming cost V 3 bases and J 7 bases, with 6 bases left between them. DNA for the CDR3: TGTGCCAGTAGTATGAGGGGTGGCTACACCTTC. It yields the protein CASSMRGGYTF.

Concerning this clone: Other DNA sequences in this specimen translate into the identical CDR3. The chain carries TRBV6-6 and TRBJ1-4; weak D call: TRBD1 (5 bases). Germline V lookup: CDR1 MNHNY, CDR2 SVGAGI (reference sequence). V dropped 4 bases and J dropped 8 bases, with 11 bases sitting between them. The CDR3 is 13 residues long. CDR3 DNA: TGTGCCAGCAGTTCCGCAGGGAACGAAAAACTGTTTTTT. Translated, it gives CASSSAGNEKLFF.

This chain uses TRBV9 with TRBJ1-6; D gene uncertain. Trimming removed 0 bases at V and 10 bases at J, with 14 bases between. This CDR3 contains 15 residues. Germline V gene sequence: CDR1 SGDLS, CDR2 YYNGEE. CDR3 DNA sequence: TGTGCCAGCAGCGTAGAACCCGGGTTAGGGTCACCCCTCCACTTT. The encoded protein is CASSVEPGLGSPLHF.

The chain combines TRBV10-3 with TRBJ1-4; 7 nucleotides agree with TRBD1. This CDR3 region has 15 residues. Germline lookup yields CDR1 ENHRY and CDR2 SYGVKD. With V trimmed by 3 bases and J by 5 bases, 6 bases remained unmatched. The CDR3 DNA follows: TGTGCCATCAGTGAAGGACAGGCCGGAAATGAAAAACTGTTTTTT. Protein sequence: CAISEGQAGNEKLFF.

The J gene is TRBJ2-5, the V gene TRBV30; unclear D gene. V shed 0 bases and J shed 6 bases, with 17 bases lying between them. Germline lookup yields CDR1 GTSNPN and CDR2 SVGIG (reference sequence). CDR3 length equals 15 residues. The CDR3 is CAWSVVGLATKTQYF. The DNA of the CDR3 is TGTGCCTGGAGTGTCGTGGGTTTGGCCACTAAGACCCAGTACTTC.

This clone appeared a few times. This rearrangement joins TRBV2 to TRBJ1-6; D perhaps matches TRBD1 (6 bases). Germline V CDR1 and CDR2: SNHLY, FYNNEI. Trimming cost V 1 base and J 10 bases, with 14 bases left between them. The CDR3 covers 15 residues. DNA of the CDR3: TGTGCCAGCAGTGAAGTCCCCAGGGGTCGGTCACCCCTCCACTTT. Translation gives CASSEVPRGRSPLHF.

The V gene is TRBV6-1, the J gene TRBJ1-6; D gene unclear. In germline, CDR1 is MNHNS, CDR2 SASEGT. The length of the CDR3 is 12 residues. V lost 6 bases to trimming and J lost 4 bases, with 4 bases between them. The CDR3 loop reads CASREYNSPLHF. The CDR3 DNA follows: TGTGCCAGCAGGGAGTATAATTCACCCCTCCACTTT.

The chain links TRBV28 to TRBJ2-3, with TRBD1 matching 12 bases. Germline values: CDR1 MDHEN, CDR2 SYDVKM. V lost 5 bases to trimming and J lost 2 bases; unmatched junction nucleotides: 11. The CDR3 sequence is 18 residues long. This CDR3 reads CASSRDRGRAISTDTQYF. The DNA for the CDR3 is TGTGCCAGCAGTCGGGACAGGGGGCGGGCAATTTCCACAGATACGCAGTATTTT.

This clone was detected only a few times. The J gene is TRBJ1-4, the V gene TRBV4-1; D uncertain. Trimming took 2 bases from V and 5 from J, leaving 9 bases between them. This CDR3 is built from 14 residues. Germline V lookup: CDR1 MGHRA, CDR2 YSYEKL. This chain's CDR3 is CASSQSSQNEKLFF. For the CDR3, the DNA is TGCGCCAGCAGCCAATCGAGCCAAAATGAAAAACTGTTTTTT.

The chain recombines TRBV19 with TRBJ1-5, with TRBD1 matching 10 bases. V lost 5 bases and J lost 11; bases outside the gene matches: 15. Germline V gene lookup returns CDR1 LNHDA and CDR2 SQIVND (reference sequence). This CDR3 is built from 16 residues. CDR3 nucleotide sequence: TGTGCCAGTAGTCCGGAAGACAGGGGGCAGCGGGTGGCCCAGCATTTT. Protein: CASSPEDRGQRVAQHF.

The count of this clone is one. The chain has TRBV6-1 and TRBJ2-3; 10 positions agree with TRBD2. Germline CDR1 reads MNHNS; CDR2 reads SASEGT. The CDR3 runs 14 residues. J gave up 5 bases and V 8 bases, and 7 bases lay outside the gene matches. The CDR3 DNA reads TGTGCCAGCCAGCGGGGGGGCCGAGGAGATACGCAGTATTTT. This translates into CASQRGGRGDTQYF.

This chain joins TRBV10-3 and TRBJ2-3; a possible D gene is TRBD2 (5 bases). Trimming stripped 0 bases from V and 1 base from J, with 8 bases between. The CDR3 has 15 amino acids. Looked up from germline, CDR1 is ENHRY and CDR2 is SYGVKD. The CDR3 region has the DNA TGTGCCATCAGTGAGTCTTGGCGGGGCACAGATACGCAGTATTTT. Encoded protein: CAISESWRGTDTQYF.

CDR3 protein: CASSVHSLSYEQYF. CDR3 in DNA: TGTGCCAGCAGCGTACACAGCCTCTCCTACGAGCAGTACTTC. The rearrangement joins TRBV9 to TRBJ2-7, with D hard to call. The CDR3 contains 14 residues. Germline CDR1 reads SGDLS; CDR2 reads YYNGEE. The V end lost 1 base, the J end lost 0 bases, and 8 bases lay between the germline ends.

The chain has TRBV5-6 and TRBJ1-3; possible D gene TRBD1, 5 bases. This CDR3 has 15 amino acids. V lost 2 bases and J 0 bases, leaving 9 bases between the germline ends. CDR1 is SGHDT, CDR2 YYEEEE, per germline. Here the CDR3 reads CASSFTGSSGNTIYF. CDR3 nucleotide sequence: TGTGCCAGCAGCTTCACAGGCAGCTCTGGAAACACCATATATTTT.

The chain joins TRBV4-3 to TRBJ2-1; D may match TRBD1 or TRBD2 (5 bases each). V was shortened by 0 bases and J by 5 bases, with 11 bases between the two germline ends. CDR1 and CDR2 (germline): LGHNA, YSLEER. The CDR3 sequence is 15 residues long. In DNA, the CDR3 is TGCGCCAGCAGCCAAGAAGGGACCGACAACAATGAGCAGTTCTTC. It is translated as CASSQEGTDNNEQFF.

This sequence joins TRBV10-1 and TRBJ2-1; 9 bases agree with TRBD1. The CDR3 spans 17 residues. The J segment lost 0 bases and the V segment lost 3 bases, leaving 6 bases of the junction unmatched. Germline CDR1 WNHNN, CDR2 SYGVQD (reference sequence). CDR3 sequence: CASSDLTGQGSYNEQFF. CDR3 DNA sequence: TGCGCCAGCAGTGACCTAACGGGACAGGGCTCCTACAATGAGCAGTTCTTC.

The rearrangement links TRBV18 to TRBJ2-7; a possible D gene is TRBD2 (6 bases). V dropped 1 base and J dropped 2 bases, with 12 bases sitting between them. The V gene's germline CDR1 is KGHSH and CDR2 LQKENI. The CDR3 covers 15 residues. The DNA for the CDR3 is TGTGCCAGCTCACCACGGAGGGACGCGACCTACGAGCAGTACTTC. This gives the protein CASSPRRDATYEQYF.

This chain connects TRBV4-1 to TRBJ2-3; the match to TRBD2 covers 9 bases. The CDR3 runs 19 residues. Germline V gene lookup returns CDR1 MGHRA and CDR2 YSYEKL. Trimming cost V 6 bases and J 0 bases; bases outside gene matches: 16. CDR3 sequence: CASSNLAISGGPSTDTQYF. The CDR3 DNA follows: TGCGCCAGCAGTAACTTAGCCATTAGCGGGGGACCTAGCACAGATACGCAGTATTTT.